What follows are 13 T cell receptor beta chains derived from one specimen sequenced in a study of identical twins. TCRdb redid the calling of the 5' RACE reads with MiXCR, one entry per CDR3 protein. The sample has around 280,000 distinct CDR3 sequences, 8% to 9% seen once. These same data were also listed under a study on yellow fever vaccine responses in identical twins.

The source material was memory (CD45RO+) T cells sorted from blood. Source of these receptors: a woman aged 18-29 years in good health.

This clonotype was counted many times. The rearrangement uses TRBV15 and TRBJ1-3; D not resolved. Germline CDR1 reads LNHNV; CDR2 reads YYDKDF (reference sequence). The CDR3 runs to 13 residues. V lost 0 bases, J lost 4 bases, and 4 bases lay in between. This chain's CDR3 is CATSREGGNTIYF. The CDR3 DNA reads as TGTGCCACCAGCAGAGAGGGGGGAAACACCATATATTTT.

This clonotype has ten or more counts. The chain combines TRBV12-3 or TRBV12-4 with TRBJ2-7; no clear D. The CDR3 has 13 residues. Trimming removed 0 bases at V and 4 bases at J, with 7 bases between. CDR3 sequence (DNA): TGTGCCAGCAGTTTAGCGGAGCCATACGAGCAGTACTTC. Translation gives CASSLAEPYEQYF.

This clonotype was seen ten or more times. CDR3 in amino acids: CATSDNGTPNTGELFF. CDR3 DNA: TGTGCCACCAGTGACAACGGGACACCTAACACCGGGGAGCTGTTTTTT. The chain employs TRBV24-1 and TRBJ2-2; weak D call: TRBD1 (6 bases). CDR1 and CDR2 from the germline V gene are KGHDR and SFDVKD. This CDR3 comprises 16 residues. V lost 4 bases to trimming and J lost 2 bases, with 13 bases between them.

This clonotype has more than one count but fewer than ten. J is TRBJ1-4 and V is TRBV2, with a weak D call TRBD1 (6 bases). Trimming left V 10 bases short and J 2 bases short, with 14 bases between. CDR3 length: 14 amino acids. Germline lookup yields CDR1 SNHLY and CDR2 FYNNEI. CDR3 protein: CATGTGLTNEKLFF. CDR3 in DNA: TGTGCCACCGGAACAGGGCTCACTAATGAAAAACTGTTTTTT.

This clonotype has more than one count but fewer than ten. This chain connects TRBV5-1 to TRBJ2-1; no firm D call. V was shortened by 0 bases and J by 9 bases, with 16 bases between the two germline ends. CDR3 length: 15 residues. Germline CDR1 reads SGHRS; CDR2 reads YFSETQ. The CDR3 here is CASSLDVSLKFEQFF. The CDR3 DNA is TGCGCCAGCAGCTTGGATGTCAGCTTGAAGTTTGAGCAGTTCTTC.

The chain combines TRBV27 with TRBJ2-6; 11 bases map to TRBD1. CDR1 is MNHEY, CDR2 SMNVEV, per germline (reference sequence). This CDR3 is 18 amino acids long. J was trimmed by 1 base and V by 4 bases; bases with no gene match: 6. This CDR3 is CASSSTGQGGSGANVLTF. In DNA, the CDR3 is TGTGCCAGCAGTTCGACGGGACAGGGGGGATCTGGGGCCAACGTCCTGACTTTC.

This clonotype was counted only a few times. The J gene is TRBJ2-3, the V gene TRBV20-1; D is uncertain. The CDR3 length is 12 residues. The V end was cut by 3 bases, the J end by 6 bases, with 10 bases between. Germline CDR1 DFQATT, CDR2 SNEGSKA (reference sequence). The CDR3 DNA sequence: TGCAGTGCTAGTATCCGAGCCGATACGCAGTATTTT. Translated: CSASIRADTQYF.

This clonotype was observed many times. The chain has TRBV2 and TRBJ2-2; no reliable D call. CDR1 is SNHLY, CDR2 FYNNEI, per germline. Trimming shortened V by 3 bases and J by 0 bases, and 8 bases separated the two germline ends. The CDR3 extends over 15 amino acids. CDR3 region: CASSDRFANTGELFF. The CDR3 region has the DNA TGTGCCAGCAGTGACAGGTTCGCGAACACCGGGGAGCTGTTTTTT.

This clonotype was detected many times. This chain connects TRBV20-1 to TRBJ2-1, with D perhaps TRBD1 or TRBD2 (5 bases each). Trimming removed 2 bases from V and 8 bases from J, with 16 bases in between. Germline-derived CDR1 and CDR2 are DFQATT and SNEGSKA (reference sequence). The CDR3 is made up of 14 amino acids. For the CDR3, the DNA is TGCAGTGCTAGAAACTATCTGGGGGTCTATGAGCAGTTCTTC. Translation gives CSARNYLGVYEQFF.

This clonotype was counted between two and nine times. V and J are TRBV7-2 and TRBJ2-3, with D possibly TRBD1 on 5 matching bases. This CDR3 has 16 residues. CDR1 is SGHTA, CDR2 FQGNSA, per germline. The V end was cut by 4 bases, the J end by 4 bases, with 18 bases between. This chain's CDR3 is CASSSKGHWGPDTQYF. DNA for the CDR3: TGTGCCAGCAGCTCAAAAGGACATTGGGGTCCAGATACGCAGTATTTT.

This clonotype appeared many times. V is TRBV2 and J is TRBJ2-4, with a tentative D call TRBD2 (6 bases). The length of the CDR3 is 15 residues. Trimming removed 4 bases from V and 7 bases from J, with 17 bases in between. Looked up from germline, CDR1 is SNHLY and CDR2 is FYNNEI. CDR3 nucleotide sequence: TGTGCCAGCAGTGGAGGAGGGCTTATGCGGAACATTCAGTACTTC. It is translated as CASSGGGLMRNIQYF.

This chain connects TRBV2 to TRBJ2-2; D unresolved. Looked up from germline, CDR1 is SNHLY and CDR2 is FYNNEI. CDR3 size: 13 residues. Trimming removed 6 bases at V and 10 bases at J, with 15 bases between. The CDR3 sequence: CASRLGPLEELFF. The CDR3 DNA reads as TGTGCCAGCAGGCTCGGTCCTCTTGAGGAGCTGTTTTTT.

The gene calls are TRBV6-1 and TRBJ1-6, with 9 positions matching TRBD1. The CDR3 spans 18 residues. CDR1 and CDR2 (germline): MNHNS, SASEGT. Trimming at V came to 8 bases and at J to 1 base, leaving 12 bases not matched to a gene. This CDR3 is CASAPGQGNGSYNSPLHF. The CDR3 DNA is TGTGCCAGCGCACCGGGACAGGGCAATGGGTCCTATAATTCACCCCTCCACTTT.